These 2 T cell receptor beta chains came from one sample sequenced in a study of beta chain features in type 1 diabetes. No cognate antigen is known for these TCRs. What was sequenced were expressed TCRB transcripts, since all of the isolated RNA had been reverse transcribed. Here immunoSEQ multiplex PCR was the method, and the copy in TCRdb shows in-frame clones only, minus some. The repertoire holds approximately 270,000 clones, roughly an eighth seen once, with less than 0.02% in the top ten. Study results and limitations: All four CD4+ subsets from Type 1 diabetes patients carried moderately but significantly shorter TCRB CDR3s.

Sequenced: naive CD4+ T cells from blood. These receptor sequences come from a man in his thirties or forties with type 1 diabetes.

The chain joins TRBV21-1 to TRBJ2-7; the table's D call of TRBD1 was not tested on the DNA. TRBV21-1 is a pseudogene. The CDR3 is made up of 12 amino acids. The CDR3 spells CYTGTGVHEQYF. The DNA of the CDR3 is TGTTATACCGGGACAGGGGTCCACGAGCAGTACTTC.

This rearrangement joins TRBV11-2 to TRBJ2-7; possibly TRBD2 for D (6 bases). The length of the CDR3 is 16 residues. Germline V lookup: CDR1 SGHAT, CDR2 FQNNGV. Trimming stripped 1 base from V and 2 bases from J, with 15 bases between. The CDR3 reads CASSLGAGSIPYEQYF. In DNA form, the CDR3 reads TGTGCCAGCAGCTTAGGTGCGGGATCGATCCCCTACGAGCAGTACTTC. The entire variable domain, with the rest obtained from reference TRBV11-2 and TRBJ2-7, is as follows: EAGVAQSPRYKIIEKRQSVAFWCNPISGHATLYWYQQILGQGPKLLIQFQNNGVVDDSQLPKDRFSAERLKGVDSTLKIQPAKLEDSAVYLCASSLGAGSIPYEQYFGPGTRLTVT.